The T cell receptor (beta chain) described here comes from a study of T cell repertoires in cytomegalovirus infection. The wider study: TCR beta signatures that were public indicated CMV infection and matching HLA type. General study results and limits: Carriage of CMV together with the relevant HLA was identifiable through cumulative public TCR beta family frequency. Dominant in the ex vivo response were TCR beta clonotypes restricted by HLA-C and specific for CMV.

TCRdb used MiXCR to reprocess the reads, holding one entry per CDR3 protein. The data hold 100,000 to 150,000 distinct CDR3 sequences, with less than 9.5% observed a single time. This clonotype was detected only a few times. Antigen unknown. Trimming cost V 6 bases and J 5 bases, with 13 bases left between them. Germline CDR1 and CDR2: SQVTM and ANQGSEA. The CDR3 runs 12 residues. This chain links TRBV29-1 with TRBJ2-5; no firm D call. The material sequenced was PBMCs. The source of this sequence is a human donor in good health (CMV status not recorded). Some clones in this sample may be carry-over from other donors' samples. The CDR3: CSVLDYGETQYF. The CDR3, as DNA: TGCAGCGTCCTAGATTATGGGGAGACCCAGTACTTC.